The entry below describes one TCR beta chain. Its antigen target is currently unknown. It has no much larger one-base neighbor in the sample; base qualities were not kept. The library came from 5' RACE. The data were produced on an Illumina HiSeq 2500. A second PCR of roughly 6 to 11 cycles was run with a J-beta primer mix and a sample-barcoded 5' primer. A unique molecular identifier was introduced onto each TCR beta cDNA molecule by a template-switch 5' adaptor carrying 12 random nucleotides. At least 2.5 million CDR3-containing paired-end reads were obtained from each sample. First-strand cDNA was synthesized from all RNA with the Mint cDNA synthesis kit, primed by a TRBC-specific oligonucleotide. Following uracil-DNA glycosylase treatment, all cDNA underwent a first 18-cycle PCR with the universal primers M1SS and BC2_uni_R. The paper's data handling went like this. Normalization of each sample was performed by random selection of 1 million high-quality reads, each carrying a distinct molecular identifier. Instead of being binned into consensus sequences, reads with shared molecular identifiers were discarded. MiTCR, run with a Q25 quality threshold and the strictest error-elimination algorithm, handled CDR3 identification, clonotype clustering and error correction. A nonparametric unseen species model with Euler transformation was used to estimate a lower bound on total TCR beta diversity. In-frame beta chains were kept once TCRdb had trimmed the public reads at Q25 with fastp and called clones with MiXCR. Rows matching on CDR3 protein sequence are summarized as one entry with the most common DNA and genes. The V and J calls and clone size come from TCRdb's table, not from the authors' own analysis. For this sample the table gives around 1.5 million distinct CDR3 sequences, of which about 32% were detected only once. In total, the top ten clones hold around 10% of the sample.

Measured from the cysteine to the phenylalanine, the CDR3 is 15 residues long. Of all the DNA, just the CDR3 is kept, 45 bases in frame from base 1. The germline V gene sets CDR1 to SQVTM and CDR2 to ANQGSEA. These data are taken from a study of blood T cells in healthy people across ages (dated by TCRdb to between 2014 and 2017). The study in broad terms: In model experiments, template switching captured about one uniquely barcoded TCR beta cDNA molecule for every two T cells. To track age-related changes in TCR beta repertoire diversity, the study relied on deep sequencing normalized with unique cDNA molecular identifiers. The donors were split into four age groups: young (average around 15 years), middle-aged (nearly 40), aged (over 55) and long-lived (roughly 80). To avoid experimental bias, donors of different ages were randomly spread across the sequencing lanes. For two donors (one aged 18 to 29 and one aged 80 or older), the study analyzed two additional independent replicas of 1 million unique cDNA reads from the same blood draw. Beyond this particular receptor, the publication reports: As age increased, observed TCR beta diversity per million T cells dropped in a roughly linear way, and a significant reduction was already evident by age 40. The CMV infection status of donors was not known, potentially confounding age-related changes in expanded clonotypes. There was a strong correlation between observed TCR beta diversity and the percentage of naive T cells measured by flow cytometry. Because profiling used bulk unsorted PBMCs, naive and antigen-experienced compartments could not be compared conclusively. Compared with the aged group, more naive CD4+ T cells, fewer expanded clones and increased TCR diversity were shown by the long-lived group, suggesting age selection. Estimates of total diversity based on one million sequenced T cells were regarded as lower bounds and as underestimates.

The donors were around 39 Caucasian individuals from Russia, aged roughly 6 to 100 years, who were systemically healthy. Approximately 10 milliliters of peripheral blood were collected from each donor into EDTA-treated Vacutainer tubes. Ficoll-Paque density-gradient centrifugation was used to isolate PBMCs, with at least 6 million per sample. Trizol reagent was used to extract total RNA from the PBMCs, yielding at least 5.5 micrograms per sample. For every donor, an aliquot of PBMCs went through flow cytometry to measure the percentages of naive CD45RAhigh/CD27high T cells. The clonotype was recovered from a woman in her twenties or thirties in good health. The chain was built from TRBV29-1 and TRBJ2-1; TRBD2 is perhaps the D gene, given 6 matching bases. Matching the DNA end better, TRBJ2-7 makes the J call doubtful. Source material: blood. The CDR3 reads CSVVGVGGRYNEQYF. The nucleotide sequence is TGCAGCGTTGTGGGTGTGGGGGGAAGGTACAATGAGCAGTACTTC.